Each of the 14 T cell receptor beta chains below was sequenced from the same sample in a study of blood T cell repertoires in COVID-19. Data came from immunoSEQ multiplex PCR; TCRdb stores just in-frame clones and leaves some out. The data contain 350,000 to 450,000 clones, 89% of them singletons. Sequencing was done on a sample of PBMCs or T cells enriched from blood (not recorded which). These receptors originate from a woman under 40 who had recovered from COVID-19.

V is TRBV7-2 and J is TRBJ2-2; perhaps TRBD2 as D (6 bases). The germline V gene has CDR1 SGHTA and CDR2 FQGNSA. The ends were cut back, 3 bases at V and 6 bases at J, with 8 bases in the middle. The CDR3 sequence is 13 residues long. The CDR3 DNA is TGTGCCAGCAGCTTTGGGACTTCCGGGGAGCTGTTTTTT. Translation gives CASSFGTSGELFF. Supplemented by reference TRBV7-2 and TRBJ2-2, the full variable domain reads GAGVSQSPSNKVTEKGKDVELRCDPISGHTALYWYRQSLGQGLEFLIYFQGNSAPDKSGLPSDRFSAERTGGSVSTLTIQRTQQEDSAVYLCASSFGTSGELFFGEGSRLTVL.

This clone was picked up one time. V is TRBV6-5 and J is TRBJ2-7, with TRBD1 matching over 7 bases. There are 15 residues in the CDR3. J was trimmed by 0 bases and V by 10 bases; bases with no gene match: 12. Per the germline V gene, CDR1 is MNHEY and CDR2 is SVGAGI. The CDR3 loop is CATDLGQASSYEQYF. CDR3 in DNA: TGTGCCACAGACCTAGGACAGGCAAGCTCCTACGAGCAGTACTTC.

V is TRBV6-6 and J is TRBJ1-2; D unclear. With 4 bases removed from V and 8 bases from J, the gap between germline ends came to 8 bases. This CDR3 is 11 amino acids long. CDR1 is MNHNY, CDR2 SVGAGI, per germline (reference sequence). The CDR3 bases are TGTGCCAGCAGTTCCGAGGGCGGCTACACCTTC. It encodes CASSSEGGYTF.

This clone was counted a few times. This sequence joins TRBV6-5 and TRBJ2-1; tentative D call: TRBD2 (5 bases). Trimming pared 10 bases from V and 3 bases from J, leaving 13 bases between. Germline values: CDR1 MNHEY, CDR2 SVGAGI. The CDR3 covers 13 residues. The CDR3 region is CAIPRGDYNEQFF. The CDR3 nucleotides are TGTGCCATCCCACGGGGAGACTACAATGAGCAGTTCTTC.

The sample holds one count of this clone. This rearrangement joins TRBV19 to TRBJ2-7, with 13 nucleotides matching TRBD2. The CDR3 is 15 residues long. From germline, CDR1 is LNHDA and CDR2 SQIVND (reference sequence). The V and J ends lost 9 bases and 3 bases, in that order; junction bases with no gene match: 8. The DNA for the CDR3 is TGTGCCAGCGCACCGGGACTAGCGGGAATCTACGAGCAGTACTTC. Its protein is CASAPGLAGIYEQYF.

The gene calls are TRBV29-1 and TRBJ1-2; no firm D call. Germline V gives CDR1 SQVTM, CDR2 ANQGSEA. Trimming removed 2 bases at V and 6 bases at J, with 13 bases between. The CDR3 spans 13 residues. The CDR3 region is CSVEPPGENGYTF. CDR3 nucleotides: TGCAGCGTTGAACCCCCGGGAGAGAATGGCTACACCTTC. Complete variable domain (other parts from reference TRBV29-1 and TRBJ1-2): SAVISQKPSRDICQRGTSLTIQCQVDSQVTMMFWYRQQPGQSLTLIATANQGSEATYESGFVIDKFPISRPNLTFSTLTVSNMSPEDSSIYLCSVEPPGENGYTFGSGTRLTVV.

V and J are TRBV10-2 and TRBJ2-2; 10 bases match TRBD2. J gave up 1 base and V 7 bases, and 3 bases lay outside the gene matches. This CDR3 has 15 residues. The germline V gene has CDR1 WSHSY and CDR2 SAAADI. In DNA, the CDR3 is TGCGCCAGCACTATAGCGGGAGGGAACACCGGGGAGCTGTTTTTT. Residues: CASTIAGGNTGELFF.

J is TRBJ1-2 and V is TRBV5-1, with D possibly being TRBD1 (5 bases). V was cut by 5 bases and J by 4 bases, with 12 bases left in between. The CDR3 length is 13 residues. CDR1 and CDR2 (germline): SGHRS, YFSETQ. Written as DNA, the CDR3 is TGCGCCAGCAGTCCTAACAGGATCTATGGCTACACCTTC. Protein product: CASSPNRIYGYTF.

The chain joins TRBV27 to TRBJ1-5; 9 nucleotides match TRBD1. J was trimmed by 7 bases and V by 4 bases; bases with no gene match: 2. CDR1 and CDR2 from the germline V gene are MNHEY and SMNVEV (reference sequence). The CDR3 runs 13 residues. The CDR3: CASSWTGEQPQHF. For the CDR3, the DNA is TGTGCCAGCAGTTGGACAGGGGAACAGCCCCAGCATTTT.

V usage is TRBV30 and J usage is TRBJ2-6; no definite D call. CDR3 length equals 16 residues. CDR1 and CDR2 from the germline V gene are GTSNPN and SVGIG (reference sequence). Between the trimmed V and J ends, which lost 0 bases and 0 bases, there was a span of 9 bases. The CDR3 bases are TGTGCCTGGAGTGTTGCCCGTAGCTCTGGGGCCAACGTCCTGACTTTC. Translation: CAWSVARSSGANVLTF.

This clone was seen a few times. The J gene is TRBJ1-2, the V gene TRBV5-1; D may be TRBD1 (6 bases). V lost 0 bases, J lost 6 bases, and 18 bases lay in between. Germline assignment: CDR1 SGHRS and CDR2 YFSETQ. The CDR3 contains 16 residues. The CDR3 DNA reads as TGCGCCAGCAGCTTGGCCTCAAGAGGGGGTTATAATGGCTACACCTTC. This translates into CASSLASRGGYNGYTF. Variable domain in full (rest from reference TRBV5-1 and TRBJ1-2): KAGVTQTPRYLIKTRGQQVTLSCSPISGHRSVSWYQQTPGQGLQFLFEYFSETQRNKGNFPGRFSGRQFSNSRSEMNVSTLELGDSALYLCASSLASRGGYNGYTFGSGTRLTVV.

This sequence joins TRBV27 and TRBJ2-7; no firm D call. Deletions cut 4 bases from V and 4 bases from J, with 17 bases between. The CDR3 is 15 residues long. Germline loops: CDR1 MNHEY, CDR2 SMNVEV (reference sequence). The chain's CDR3 is CASSSFLRKNYEQYF. The CDR3 bases are TGTGCCAGCAGTTCATTCCTCAGGAAGAATTACGAGCAGTACTTC.

The rearrangement uses TRBV28 and TRBJ2-5; maybe TRBD1 (5 bases). Germline CDR1 reads MDHEN; CDR2 reads SYDVKM. The CDR3 has 16 amino acids. Between the trimmed V and J ends, which lost 4 bases and 1 base, there was a span of 16 bases. The CDR3 spells CASSSDRMLSQETQYF. Here the CDR3 DNA reads TGTGCCAGCAGTTCCGACAGAATGCTAAGCCAAGAGACCCAGTACTTC.

The chain couples TRBV6-2 or TRBV6-3 to TRBJ2-5, with 8 nucleotides matching TRBD1. CDR3 length: 14 amino acids. Germline CDR1 MNHEY, CDR2 SVGEGT. V lost 2 bases, J lost 5 bases, and 4 bases stayed unmatched. DNA for the CDR3: TGTGCCAGCAGTTACCGGACAGGGCTGGAGACCCAGTACTTC. The encoded protein is CASSYRTGLETQYF.